This TCR beta chain emerged from a study of cytomegalovirus exposure and HLA in healthy donors. Study findings and constraints: Testing in vitro showed three CMV-associated chains specific for CMV antigens. The tendency of first-cohort TCR clusters to co-occur in the approximately 120 validation repertoires was identified by a subsequent analysis.

TCRdb's copy holds only in-frame clones and misses some; the assay was immunoSEQ multiplex PCR. The sample shows roughly 200,000 clones, approximately 83% of them seen only once. Only a few counts were recorded for this clone. The antigen is unknown. There are 14 residues in the CDR3. V lost 3 bases, J lost 5 bases, and 12 bases lay in between. Germline loops: CDR1 MRHNA, CDR2 SNTAGT. V usage is TRBV6-4 and J usage is TRBJ2-3; a possible D gene is TRBD2 (6 bases). Material: PBMCs. The receptor was isolated from a woman between 18 and 29 years old in good health and CMV-seropositive. In DNA form, the CDR3 reads TGTGCCAGCAGTGAAGGTGGGGGAGGAGATACGCAGTATTTT. This gives the protein CASSEGGGGDTQYF.